A single sample is the source of the 10 T cell receptor beta chains below, sequenced in a study of blood T cell repertoires in COVID-19. Data came from immunoSEQ multiplex PCR; TCRdb stores just in-frame clones and leaves some out. The sample lists about 200,000 clones, approximately 90% occurring once. Sequencing was performed on PBMCs or T cells enriched from blood (not recorded which). These receptors all stem from a man between 25 and 39 years old who had recovered from COVID-19.

The rearrangement joins TRBV4-3 to TRBJ2-2; TRBD2 matches at 8 bases. CDR3 length: 16 amino acids. V dropped 1 base and J dropped 6; count of bases not matched to a gene: 7. Germline V gene data show CDR1 as LGHNA and CDR2 as YSLEER. The CDR3 sequence is CASSQGNGGAAGELFF. The CDR3 DNA is TGCGCCAGCAGCCAAGGGAACGGGGGGGCCGCCGGGGAGCTGTTTTTT.

The V gene is TRBV10-3, the J gene TRBJ1-4; D is possibly TRBD1 (6 bases). CDR3 size: 13 residues. The V end was cut by 5 bases, the J end by 5 bases, with 9 bases between. The germline V gene encodes CDR1 ENHRY and CDR2 SYGVKD. The chain's CDR3 is CAISSGANEKLFF. DNA of the CDR3: TGTGCCATCAGTTCAGGGGCAAATGAAAAACTGTTTTTT.

The chain links TRBV14 to TRBJ2-5; 11 bases match TRBD2. There are 14 residues in the CDR3. Germline-derived CDR1 and CDR2 are SGHDN and FVKESK. The junction had 1 base not matched to a gene; V was cut back by 3 bases and J by 4 bases. The CDR3 coding sequence is TGTGCCAGCAGCCAGCTAGCGGGGGGAGAGACCCAGTACTTC. Translating gives CASSQLAGGETQYF.

V and J are TRBV4-1 and TRBJ2-5; TRBD2 aligns across 10 bases. Losses at the gene ends were 5 bases for V and 5 bases for J; bases not matched to a gene: 14. In germline, CDR1 is MGHRA, CDR2 YSYEKL. This CDR3 region has 17 residues. In DNA, the CDR3 is TGCGCCAGCAGCTTCTCCGGGACTAGCGCCCCCGGGGAGACCCAGTACTTC. Translated, it gives CASSFSGTSAPGETQYF.

This chain connects TRBV15 to TRBJ1-2; weak D call: TRBD1 (6 bases). Trimming shortened V by 5 bases and J by 2 bases, and 15 bases separated the two germline ends. The CDR3 consists of 15 residues. Germline V gene data show CDR1 as LNHNV and CDR2 as YYDKDF (reference sequence). The CDR3 protein is CATSPRGGSNYGYTF. CDR3 nucleotide sequence: TGTGCCACCAGCCCCCGAGGGGGTTCAAACTATGGCTACACCTTC. Filled out from reference TRBV15 and TRBJ1-2, the complete variable domain reads DAMVIQNPRYQVTQFGKPVTLSCSQTLNHNVMYWYQQKSSQAPKLLFHYYDKDFNNEADTPDNFQSRRPNTSFCFLDIRSPGLGDTAMYLCATSPRGGSNYGYTFGSGTRLTVV.

The rearrangement joins TRBV4-1 to TRBJ1-1; 10 bases match TRBD1. Germline-derived CDR1 and CDR2 are MGHRA and YSYEKL. The CDR3 sequence is 17 residues long. Trimming removed 1 base from V and 1 base from J; junction bases left unmatched: 6. DNA for the CDR3: TGCGCCAGCAGCCAAGCCCGACAGGGGGCGCGGAACACTGAAGCTTTCTTT. It codes for CASSQARQGARNTEAFF.

This chain joins TRBV29-1 and TRBJ2-2, with 7 bases lining up with TRBD1. Germline lookup yields CDR1 SQVTM and CDR2 ANQGSEA. Trimming cost V 6 bases and J 4 bases; bases outside gene matches: 2. The CDR3 loop spans 12 amino acids. CDR3: CSVDRATGELFF. The CDR3 region has the DNA TGCAGCGTAGACAGGGCCACCGGGGAGCTGTTTTTT.

The J gene is TRBJ1-5, the V gene TRBV19; D possibly corresponds to TRBD1 (5 bases). CDR3 length: 15 amino acids. In germline, CDR1 is LNHDA, CDR2 SQIVND (reference sequence). Trimming removed 0 bases at V and 3 bases at J, with 9 bases between. The chain's CDR3 is CASSIDTGSNQPQHF. The CDR3 region has the DNA TGTGCCAGTAGTATAGACACAGGTTCCAATCAGCCCCAGCATTTT.

V and J are TRBV28 and TRBJ2-7, with TRBD1 matching 8 bases. The J segment lost 2 bases and the V segment lost 1 base, leaving 4 bases of the junction unmatched. Looked up from germline, CDR1 is MDHEN and CDR2 is SYDVKM. The CDR3 is 15 amino acids. The chain's CDR3 is CASSLSGTGTYEQYF. In nucleotides, the CDR3 is TGTGCCAGCAGTTTATCTGGGACAGGAACCTACGAGCAGTACTTC.

The chain uses TRBV2 and TRBJ2-1; no firm D call. Germline V gives CDR1 SNHLY, CDR2 FYNNEI. CDR3 length: 11 residues. Between the trimmed V and J ends, which lost 10 bases and 5 bases, there was a span of 9 bases. CDR3 sequence (DNA): TGTGCCACCGTTCTCGACAATGAGCAGTTCTTC. Translated, it gives CATVLDNEQFF.